The entry below gives a single T cell receptor beta chain sequence along with its context. The antigen remains undetermined. This specimen comes from a study of cytomegalovirus exposure and HLA in healthy donors. PCR used 60 Vbeta primers and 13 Jbeta primers. Data came from immunoSEQ multiplex PCR; TCRdb stores just in-frame clones and leaves some out. This repertoire shows 150,000 to 200,000 clones, 80% to 90% found once; its top ten account for approximately 2.5%. Nominally healthy donors provided the samples, though records likely missed some immune exposures. Study observations and caveats: Excluded were some V segments that proved indistinguishable, including TRBV6-2 and TRBV6-3.

This CDR3 region has 16 residues. Germline V lookup: CDR1 SGHKS, CDR2 YYEKEE (reference sequence). The ends lost 1 base at V and 10 bases at J; junction bases unmatched: 8. The TCR sequence derives from a young man in good health and CMV-seropositive. V usage is TRBV5-5 and J usage is TRBJ2-1; 13 bases line up with TRBD2. Sequencing used PBMCs. The CDR3 here is CASSLNVGLAGREQFF. The CDR3 nucleotides are TGTGCCAGCAGCTTGAATGTGGGACTAGCGGGAAGGGAGCAGTTCTTC.